A selection of T cell receptor beta chains follows, all from one sample in a study of STAT5B mutations in CD4+ large granular lymphocyte leukemia. Clones were read by immunoSEQ multiplex PCR, and TCRdb kept only the in-frame ones, dropping some. The repertoire holds over 30,000 clones, with approximately 82% as singletons. The sample taken for sequencing was CD4+ T cells from blood buffy coats. All receptors derive from a human donor in good health. The CDR3 runs from the conserved cysteine through the conserved F or W. A D gene is named only where the DNA matches it firmly. Rows give clone size only sometimes, using once, few, many, or a class for an expanded clone.

D: TRBD1; V: TRBV7-2; size: NA; J: TRBJ2-1; DNA: TGTGCCAGCAGCTCTACCGGGACAGTGCAGTTCTTC; CDR3: CASSSTGTVQFF
D: NA; V: TRBV11-3; size: NA; J: TRBJ2-5; DNA: TGTGCCAGCAGCTTAGGACGGGAGACCCAGTACTTC; CDR3: CASSLGRETQYF
D: TRBD1; V: TRBV7-3; size: NA; J: TRBJ2-3; DNA: TGTGCCAGCAGTTTCACAGGGGCCGATACGCAGTATTTT; CDR3: CASSFTGADTQYF
D: NA; V: TRBV5-1; size: once; J: TRBJ2-2; DNA: TGCGCCAGCAGCTTGGGTAGGACAGTGAACACCGGGGAGCTGTTTTTT; CDR3: CASSLGRTVNTGELFF
D: NA; V: TRBV5-1; size: NA; J: TRBJ2-5; DNA: TGCGCCAGCACGGGTTACCAAGAGACCCAGTACTTC; CDR3: CASTGYQETQYF
D: NA; V: TRBV19; size: NA; J: TRBJ2-1; DNA: TGTGCCAGTAGTATCCTCCAGCGTCCCCCCTACAATGAGCAGTTCTTC; CDR3: CASSILQRPPYNEQFF
D: TRBD2; V: TRBV4-3; size: NA; J: TRBJ2-3; DNA: TGCGCCAGCAGCCAAGAGTGGGGGGTAGCGGGGAACCCCGATACGCAGTATTTT; CDR3: CASSQEWGVAGNPDTQYF
D: NA; V: TRBV15; size: NA; J: TRBJ2-7; DNA: TGTGCCACCGCGGACAGAACCTACGAGCAGTACTTC; CDR3: CATADRTYEQYF
D: TRBD1; V: TRBV19; size: NA; J: TRBJ1-6; DNA: TGTGCCAGTAGTGCCTCACAGGGGCGAAATTCACCCCTCCACTTT; CDR3: CASSASQGRNSPLHF
D: NA; V: TRBV5-1; size: NA; J: TRBJ1-1; DNA: TGCGCCAGCAGTTTGGACAGGAACACTGAAGCTTTCTTT; CDR3: CASSLDRNTEAFF
D: NA; V: TRBV5-1; size: NA; J: TRBJ2-7; DNA: TGCGCCAGCAGCATAGGGTCGGCGGGTTTGAGGGAGCAGTACTTC; CDR3: CASSIGSAGLREQYF
D: TRBD1; V: TRBV4-1; size: NA; J: TRBJ2-2; DNA: TGCGCCAGCAGCCAAGGCCCTCTGGGACAGGGGGCGAAGAACACCGGGGAGCTGTTTTTT; CDR3: CASSQGPLGQGAKNTGELFF
D: NA; V: TRBV18; size: few; J: TRBJ1-1; DNA: TGTGCCAGCTCACCCGACGGGGAAGGGGGTTTCTTT; CDR3: CASSPDGEGGFF
D: NA; V: TRBV6-6; size: NA; J: TRBJ1-5; DNA: TGTGCCAGCAGCTCCACGGACGGTAATCAGCCCCAGCATTTT; CDR3: CASSSTDGNQPQHF
D: NA; V: TRBV5-1; size: NA; J: TRBJ2-4; DNA: TGCGCCAGCAGCTTGAGTTCCGGGCTTCAAAACATTCAGTACTTC; CDR3: CASSLSSGLQNIQYF
D: NA; V: TRBV5-4; size: NA; J: TRBJ1-1; DNA: TGTGCCAGCAGCTTTGCCACCACGGGGAGGCGCATGAACACTGAAGCTTTCTTT; CDR3: CASSFATTGRRMNTEAFF
D: NA; V: TRBV7-2; size: NA; J: TRBJ1-2; DNA: TGTGCCAGCAGCTTAGGACCGATCTATGGCTACACCTTC; CDR3: CASSLGPIYGYTF
D: NA; V: TRBV15; size: NA; J: TRBJ1-2; DNA: TGTGCCACCAGCACGGGGGGAGGGGAGGGCTACACCTTC; CDR3: CATSTGGGEGYTF
D: TRBD2; V: TRBV7-3; size: NA; J: TRBJ2-1; DNA: TGTGCCAGCAGCTTATTCTCGCCCCTAGCGGGGGGTTACAATGAGCAGTTCTTC; CDR3: CASSLFSPLAGGYNEQFF
D: TRBD1; V: TRBV5-1; size: NA; J: TRBJ2-2; DNA: TGCGCCAGCAGCTTACAGGGGGCCACGAACACCGGGGAGCTGTTTTTT; CDR3: CASSLQGATNTGELFF
D: TRBD1; V: TRBV7-9; size: NA; J: TRBJ2-5; DNA: TGTGCCAGCAGCTTTTGGCAGGGGGAAGAGACCCAGTACTTC; CDR3: CASSFWQGEETQYF
D: NA; V: TRBV5-1; size: NA; J: TRBJ1-2; DNA: TGCGCCAGCAGCTTTTCAGGAGCGAGTAACTATGGCTACACCTTC; CDR3: CASSFSGASNYGYTF
D: NA; V: TRBV11-3; size: NA; J: TRBJ1-5; DNA: TGTGCCAGCAGCTTAGAGCAGAGACAGCCCCAGCATTTT; CDR3: CASSLEQRQPQHF
D: NA; V: TRBV5-4; size: NA; J: TRBJ2-7; DNA: TGTGCCAGCAGCTCGCGGACACCCTCCTACGAGCAGTACTTC; CDR3: CASSSRTPSYEQYF
D: NA; V: TRBV5-6; size: NA; J: TRBJ1-1; DNA: TGTGCCAGCAGCCCGGACGGCCGGAACACTGAAGCTTTCTTT; CDR3: CASSPDGRNTEAFF
D: NA; V: TRBV4-3; size: NA; J: TRBJ1-1; DNA: TGCGCCAGCAGCCAAGACTTGGGGGGGTGGACTGAAGCTTTCTTT; CDR3: CASSQDLGGWTEAFF
D: TRBD2; V: TRBV7-9; size: NA; J: TRBJ2-5; DNA: TGTGCCAGCAGCCTCTTGACTAGCGGGAGGGCCTTGGGATCCCAGTACTTC; CDR3: CASSLLTSGRALGSQYF
D: NA; V: TRBV6-1; size: few; J: TRBJ2-2; DNA: TGTGCCAGCGGCGGAGGGAACACCGGGGAGCTGTTTTTT; CDR3: CASGGGNTGELFF
D: TRBD2; V: TRBV5-1; size: NA; J: TRBJ2-7; DNA: TGCGCCACTCAATTAACTAGCGGGGCCCCCGAGCAGTACTTC; CDR3: CATQLTSGAPEQYF
D: TRBD1; V: TRBV4-3; size: once; J: TRBJ2-3; DNA: TGCGCCAGCAGCCAGGGCGTGACAGGGAAGGGCACAGATACGCAGTATTTT; CDR3: CASSQGVTGKGTDTQYF
D: NA; V: TRBV4-1; size: NA; J: TRBJ1-2; DNA: TGCGCCAGCAGCCAATCAAGGTTCTGGGAAAGGGTCAGCTATGGCTACACCTTC; CDR3: CASSQSRFWERVSYGYTF
D: NA; V: TRBV19; size: few; J: TRBJ1-1; DNA: TGTGCCAGTAGAGGCGGATGGGGCACTGAAGCTTTCTTT; CDR3: CASRGGWGTEAFF
D: TRBD2; V: TRBV9; size: NA; J: TRBJ2-1; DNA: TGTGCCAGCTGTCGATTGGGCGGGGGCTACAATGAGCAGTTCTTC; CDR3: CASCRLGGGYNEQFF
D: NA; V: TRBV6-1; size: NA; J: TRBJ1-2; DNA: TGTGCCAGCAGGCAGGTGCCTAACAATAATGGCTACACCTTC; CDR3: CASRQVPNNNGYTF
D: TRBD1; V: TRBV5-1; size: NA; J: TRBJ2-7; DNA: TGCGCCAGCAGCATAACCGGGACAGAATACGAGCAGTACTTC; CDR3: CASSITGTEYEQYF
D: NA; V: TRBV11-2; size: few; J: TRBJ2-5; DNA: TGTGCCAGCAGCTTAGGGGGCGGGACCGAGTACTTC; CDR3: CASSLGGGTEYF
D: NA; V: TRBV12-5; size: NA; J: TRBJ2-7; DNA: TGTGCTAGTGGTTTAGGGGGGAGCTACGAGCAGTACTTC; CDR3: CASGLGGSYEQYF
D: TRBD1; V: TRBV7-2; size: NA; J: TRBJ2-5; DNA: TGTGCCAGCAGCTTAGGGGGACAGAAAGAGACCCAGTACTTC; CDR3: CASSLGGQKETQYF
D: NA; V: TRBV29-1; size: NA; J: TRBJ1-2; DNA: TGCAGCGTTGACGGGCCAAACTATGGCTACACCTTC; CDR3: CSVDGPNYGYTF
D: NA; V: TRBV4-3; size: NA; J: TRBJ1-2; DNA: TGCGCCAGCAGCCAAGAGTGGGGGGGCGCCAACTATGGCTACACCTTC; CDR3: CASSQEWGGANYGYTF
D: NA; V: TRBV6-5; size: NA; J: TRBJ2-3; DNA: TGTGCCAGCAGGGACCCGTACGATACGCAGTATTTT; CDR3: CASRDPYDTQYF
D: NA; V: TRBV9; size: NA; J: TRBJ2-1; DNA: TGTGCCAGCAGCGCTCCCCGACTAGATCGAACGAATGAGCAGTTCTTC; CDR3: CASSAPRLDRTNEQFF
D: TRBD2; V: TRBV7-6; size: NA; J: TRBJ2-2; DNA: TGTGCCAGCAGCCCGGGACTAGCGGCGAACACCGGGGAGCTGTTTTTT; CDR3: CASSPGLAANTGELFF
D: TRBD1; V: TRBV6-6; size: NA; J: TRBJ1-5; DNA: TGTGCCAGCAGCGGGCCGACAGGGTATCAGCCCCAGCATTTT; CDR3: CASSGPTGYQPQHF
D: NA; V: TRBV5-6; size: NA; J: TRBJ1-1; DNA: TGTGCCAGCAGCTCCGAATTTGGATTGAGCACTGAAGCTTTCTTT; CDR3: CASSSEFGLSTEAFF
D: NA; V: TRBV5-5; size: NA; J: TRBJ1-2; DNA: TGTGCCAGCAGCTTCGCTACCGGGACCTCTAACTATGGCTACACCTTC; CDR3: CASSFATGTSNYGYTF
D: NA; V: TRBV18; size: once; J: TRBJ1-4; DNA: TGTGCCAGCTCACCGTGGAGTTTAGGGAATGAAAAACTGTTTTTT; CDR3: CASSPWSLGNEKLFF
D: NA; V: TRBV6-1; size: NA; J: TRBJ1-5; DNA: TGTGCCAGCAGTGAGGAAGGGCCCCAGCATTTT; CDR3: CASSEEGPQHF
D: TRBD1; V: TRBV2; size: NA; J: TRBJ1-2; DNA: TGTGCCAGCAGCCTGGGACAGGGCCTAATCCCTGGCTACACCTTC; CDR3: CASSLGQGLIPGYTF
D: TRBD1; V: TRBV2; size: NA; J: TRBJ2-1; DNA: TGTGCCAGGGGACAGGGGGCGCAGGTTGAGCAGTTCTTC; CDR3: CARGQGAQVEQFF
D: TRBD2; V: TRBV19; size: once; J: TRBJ2-6; DNA: TGTGCCAGTAGTACTCGGGGGACTAGCGGTAACCTCTCTGGGGCCAACGTCCTGACTTTC; CDR3: CASSTRGTSGNLSGANVLTF
D: TRBD2; V: TRBV5-1; size: NA; J: TRBJ2-2; DNA: TGCGCCAGCAGCTCCTTAGCGGGAGAAACCGGGGAGCTGTTTTTT; CDR3: CASSSLAGETGELFF
D: TRBD2; V: TRBV27; size: few; J: TRBJ2-7; DNA: TGTGCCAGCAAAGACGGGAGGGCCTCGGACGAGCAGTACTTC; CDR3: CASKDGRASDEQYF
D: TRBD2; V: TRBV2; size: few; J: TRBJ2-3; DNA: TGTGCCAGCAGTGGAGCGGGGGGGCGTACAGATACGCAGTATTTT; CDR3: CASSGAGGRTDTQYF
D: TRBD2; V: TRBV7-3; size: NA; J: TRBJ2-5; DNA: TGTGCCAGCAGCTTAGGGACTAGCGGGGGGGCAGGGGAGACCCAGTACTTC; CDR3: CASSLGTSGGAGETQYF